The 15 T cell receptor beta chains below come from one sample, sequenced in a study of T cell repertoires in cytomegalovirus infection. TCRdb called the reads again in MiXCR, with one record for every CDR3 protein. The profile shows roughly 630,000 distinct CDR3 sequences, roughly 24% of them singletons. Specimen: CD8+ T cells from PBMCs. Every receptor here comes from a human donor in good health (CMV status not recorded). Some clones in this sample may be carry-over from other donors' samples.

As for this clonotype: A much larger clone sits a single nucleotide away, making a read error possible. The chain carries TRBV25-1 and TRBJ1-5; D gene ambiguous. The germline V gene encodes CDR1 MGHDK and CDR2 SYGVNS. The CDR3 is made up of 11 amino acids. Trimming cost V 8 bases and J 9 bases, with 11 bases left between them. The CDR3 loop is CASDIKGPQHF. DNA of the CDR3: TGTGCCAGCGACATCAAGGGGCCCCAGCATTTT.

The chain recombines TRBV7-9 with TRBJ1-5; tentatively, D is TRBD1 (5 bases). This CDR3 is built from 14 residues. Trimming left V 5 bases short and J 13 bases short, with 21 bases between. Germline CDR1 reads SEHNR; CDR2 reads FQNEAQ (reference sequence). The CDR3 protein is CASSPVQGGASQHF. CDR3 DNA sequence: TGTGCCAGCAGCCCGGTTCAGGGAGGGGCGTCTCAGCATTTT.

This clonotype was counted a few times. The chain carries TRBV6-2 or TRBV6-3 and TRBJ2-3; 15 bases align to TRBD2. V lost 2 bases, J lost 1 base, and 4 bases stayed unmatched. This CDR3 has 18 amino acids. Germline CDR1 and CDR2: MNHEY and SVGEGT. CDR3 region: CASSYGTSGGPGTDTQYF. For the CDR3, the DNA is TGTGCCAGCAGTTACGGGACTAGCGGGGGGCCAGGCACAGATACGCAGTATTTT.

This chain links TRBV10-3 with TRBJ2-1, with 7 bases lining up with TRBD1. Per germline, CDR1 ENHRY and CDR2 SYGVKD. The junction had 10 bases not matched to a gene; V was cut back by 1 base and J by 4 bases. CDR3 length equals 17 residues. As DNA, the CDR3 is TGTGCCATCAGTGAGTTCCTCGTGACAGGGAGTTACAATGAGCAGTTCTTC. It codes for CAISEFLVTGSYNEQFF.

This chain connects TRBV28 to TRBJ2-2, with 7 bases identical to TRBD1. After removal of 3 bases from V and 2 bases from J, the junction contained 6 bases not matched to a gene. The CDR3 runs 16 residues. Germline values: CDR1 MDHEN, CDR2 SYDVKM. The CDR3 region has the DNA TGTGCCAGCAGTTTTTTCAGGGGGTTTAACACCGGGGAGCTGTTTTTT. It codes for CASSFFRGFNTGELFF.

Many counts were recorded for this clonotype. V is TRBV6-2 or TRBV6-3 and J is TRBJ2-5; D unclear. Trimming cost V 4 bases and J 2 bases, with 8 bases left between them. The CDR3 length is 13 residues. The V gene's germline CDR1 is MNHEY and CDR2 SVGEGT. The CDR3 protein is CASSFKLQETQYF. DNA of the CDR3: TGTGCCAGCAGTTTCAAGTTACAAGAGACCCAGTACTTC.

J is TRBJ2-1 and V is TRBV7-2; D is tentatively TRBD1 or TRBD2 (5 bases each). The CDR3 is 14 amino acids. Germline loops: CDR1 SGHTA, CDR2 FQGNSA. Trimming took off 7 bases at V and 8 bases at J, with 18 bases between the two ends. The CDR3 protein is CASTGTRGWDEQFF. The CDR3 bases are TGTGCCAGCACCGGGACGAGGGGTTGGGATGAGCAGTTCTTC.

J is TRBJ2-2 and V is TRBV12-3 or TRBV12-4; D not resolved. This CDR3 is 13 amino acids long. V was clipped by 6 bases and J by 8 bases, with 13 bases between them. The CDR3 DNA sequence: TGTGCCAGCAGCGGACCGTTGCGGGGGGAGCTGTTTTTT. It is translated as CASSGPLRGELFF.

This clonotype has just a few counts. V is TRBV28 and J is TRBJ2-7; 8 positions match TRBD1. The CDR3 covers 14 residues. The ends lost 5 bases at V and 3 bases at J; junction bases unmatched: 6. Germline V CDR1 and CDR2: MDHEN, SYDVKM. In nucleotides, the CDR3 is TGTGCCAGCAGTGGACCGGGACAGGACTACGAGCAGTACGTC. The encoded protein is CASSGPGQDYEQYV.

CDR3 amino acids: CASSEYAGGSEAFF. CDR3 coding DNA: TGTGCCAGCAGTGAATATGCAGGGGGCTCTGAAGCTTTCTTT. The chain links TRBV25-1 to TRBJ1-1; 8 bases are shared with TRBD1. The trim removed 0 bases at V and 6 bases at J, leaving 3 bases unmatched. The CDR3 sequence is 14 residues long. Germline assignment: CDR1 MGHDK and CDR2 SYGVNS.

This clonotype was detected ten times or more. V and J are TRBV7-2 and TRBJ2-1; maybe TRBD2 (6 bases). V shed 5 bases and J shed 9 bases, with 14 bases lying between them. The CDR3 loop spans 13 amino acids. Germline CDR1 SGHTA, CDR2 FQGNSA. This CDR3 reads CASSPPSAVEQFF. The CDR3 DNA follows: TGTGCCAGCAGCCCTCCTAGCGCTGTTGAGCAGTTCTTC.

This clonotype was counted at least ten times. The gene calls are TRBV7-6 and TRBJ2-1; 8 positions match TRBD2. V was pared by 2 bases and J by 6 bases, with 15 bases of the junction left unmatched. CDR1 and CDR2 (germline): SGHVS, FNYEAQ. This CDR3 has 18 residues. The CDR3 here is CASSLNSLGSGDRNEQFF. CDR3 DNA sequence: TGTGCCAGCAGCTTAAATAGTTTGGGTAGCGGGGATCGCAATGAGCAGTTCTTC.

This clonotype is medium-sized (0.01 to 0.1%). The rearrangement links TRBV7-8 to TRBJ2-7; D is tentatively TRBD1 or TRBD2 (5 bases each). The germline V gene has CDR1 SGHVS and CDR2 FQNEAQ. The CDR3 sequence is 13 residues long. V lost 5 bases to trimming and J lost 2 bases, with 10 bases between them. CDR3 protein: CASSPGRTYEQYV. CDR3 coding DNA: TGTGCCAGCAGCCCGGGACGGACCTACGAGCAGTACGTC.

J is TRBJ1-2 and V is TRBV28; D is uncertain. V lost 7 bases and J lost 3, with 15 bases in between. Germline CDR1 reads MDHEN; CDR2 reads SYDVKM. The CDR3 consists of 14 residues. CDR3: CASTTALSYYGYTF. CDR3 sequence (DNA): TGTGCCAGCACTACAGCCCTATCATACTATGGCTACACCTTC.

This clonotype appeared many times. J is TRBJ2-3 and V is TRBV6-1; no clear D gene. Trimming shortened V by 6 bases and J by 4 bases, and 14 bases separated the two germline ends. CDR1 is MNHNS and CDR2 is SASEGT in the germline V gene. This CDR3 is built from 14 residues. This CDR3 reads CASSPYIGPDTQYF. The CDR3, as DNA: TGTGCCAGCAGCCCTTATATTGGCCCAGATACGCAGTATTTT.